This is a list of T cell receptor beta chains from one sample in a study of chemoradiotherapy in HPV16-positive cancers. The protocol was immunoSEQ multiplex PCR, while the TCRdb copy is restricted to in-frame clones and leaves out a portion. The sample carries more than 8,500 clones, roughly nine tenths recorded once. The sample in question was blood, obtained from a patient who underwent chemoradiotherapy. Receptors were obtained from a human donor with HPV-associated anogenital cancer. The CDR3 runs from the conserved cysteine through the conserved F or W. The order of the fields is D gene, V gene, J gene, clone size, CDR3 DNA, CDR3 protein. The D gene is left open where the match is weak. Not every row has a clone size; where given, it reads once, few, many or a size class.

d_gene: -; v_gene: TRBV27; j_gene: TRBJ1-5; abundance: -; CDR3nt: TGTGCCAGCAGTAAGGCATCTGGGGAAAGCAATCAGCCCCAGCATTTT; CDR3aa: CASSKASGESNQPQHF
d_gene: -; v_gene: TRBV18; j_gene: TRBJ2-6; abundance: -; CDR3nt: TGTGCCAGCTCACTCGGACGCGGAGGGGGCACCTCTGGGGCCAACGTCCTGACTTTC; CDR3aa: CASSLGRGGGTSGANVLTF
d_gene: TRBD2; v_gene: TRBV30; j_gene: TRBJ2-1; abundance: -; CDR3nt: TGTGCCTGGAGTCATATAGCGGGGAGCTCCTACAATGAGCAGTTCTTC; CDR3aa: CAWSHIAGSSYNEQFF
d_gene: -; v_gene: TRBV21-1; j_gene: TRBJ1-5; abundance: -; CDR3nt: TGTGCCAGCAGCAAAGATGCCAGGACCTATCAGCCCCAGCATTTT; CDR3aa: CASSKDARTYQPQHF
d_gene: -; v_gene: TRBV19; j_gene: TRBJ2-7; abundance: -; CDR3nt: TGTGCCACCCGCACAGGATACGAGCAGTACTTC; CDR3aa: CATRTGYEQYF
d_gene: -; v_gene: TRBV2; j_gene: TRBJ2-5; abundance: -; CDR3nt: TGTGCCAGCCTGGGATTAGGGGCCGGTAGTCGGGAGACCCAGTACTTC; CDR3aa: CASLGLGAGSRETQYF
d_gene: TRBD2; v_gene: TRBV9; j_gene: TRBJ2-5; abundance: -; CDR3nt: TGTGCCAGCAGCGATTCTTTAGCGGGGGGCAAAGAGACCCAGTACTTC; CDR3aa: CASSDSLAGGKETQYF
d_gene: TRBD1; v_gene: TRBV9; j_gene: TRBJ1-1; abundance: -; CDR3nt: TGTGCCAGCAGCCCAGGGGGCGGGAACACTGAAGCTTTCTTT; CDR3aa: CASSPGGGNTEAFF
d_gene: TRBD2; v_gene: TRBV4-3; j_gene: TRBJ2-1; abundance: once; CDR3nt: TGCGCCAGCAGCCCTCGGGCTAGCGGGGGTCACTCCTACAATGAGCAGTTCTTC; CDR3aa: CASSPRASGGHSYNEQFF
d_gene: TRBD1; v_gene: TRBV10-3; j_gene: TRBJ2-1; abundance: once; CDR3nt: TGTGCCATCAGTGGGTGGGACAGGAATGACAATGAGCAGTTCTTC; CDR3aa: CAISGWDRNDNEQFF
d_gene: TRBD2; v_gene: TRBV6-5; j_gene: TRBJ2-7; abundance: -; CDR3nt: TGTGCCAGCAGTTCCCCGGGGGGTAGGTACGAGCAGTACTTC; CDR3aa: CASSSPGGRYEQYF
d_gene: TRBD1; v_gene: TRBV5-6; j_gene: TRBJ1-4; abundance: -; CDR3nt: TGTGCCAGCAGCTCGCCGGGACAGGGGGCGTTTAATGAAAAACTGTTTTTT; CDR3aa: CASSSPGQGAFNEKLFF
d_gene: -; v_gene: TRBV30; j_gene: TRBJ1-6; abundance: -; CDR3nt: TGTGCCTGGAGTCCAGGGTCCAGCTCCTATAATTCACCCCTCCACTTT; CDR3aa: CAWSPGSSSYNSPLHF
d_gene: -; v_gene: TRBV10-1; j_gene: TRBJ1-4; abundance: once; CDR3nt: TGCGCCAGCAGTGGTACAGGGAGAGGAGGCGAAAAACTGTTTTTT; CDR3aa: CASSGTGRGGEKLFF
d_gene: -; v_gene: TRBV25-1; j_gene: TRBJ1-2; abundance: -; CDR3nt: TGTGCCAGCAGCAGAGTTAACTATGGCTACACCTTC; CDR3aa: CASSRVNYGYTF
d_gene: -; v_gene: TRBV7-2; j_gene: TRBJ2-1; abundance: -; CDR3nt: TGTGCCAGCAGCTTAAGGACTATCAACAATGAGCAGTTCTTC; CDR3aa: CASSLRTINNEQFF
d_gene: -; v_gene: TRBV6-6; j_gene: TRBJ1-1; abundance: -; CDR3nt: TGTGCCAGCAGCATAAACACTGAAGCTTTCTTT; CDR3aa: CASSINTEAFF
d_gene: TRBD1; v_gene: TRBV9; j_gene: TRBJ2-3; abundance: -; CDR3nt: TGTGCCAGCGATAAACAGGGGAACACAGATACGCAGTATTTT; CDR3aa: CASDKQGNTDTQYF
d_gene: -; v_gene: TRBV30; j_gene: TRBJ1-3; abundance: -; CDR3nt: TGTGCCTGGAGTGTAAACGGTAGAAACACCATATATTTT; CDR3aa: CAWSVNGRNTIYF
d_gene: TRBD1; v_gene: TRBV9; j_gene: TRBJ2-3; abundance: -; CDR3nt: TGTGCCAGCAGCGCACAGGGGGTGGCTGCCGCAGATACGCAGTATTTT; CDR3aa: CASSAQGVAAADTQYF
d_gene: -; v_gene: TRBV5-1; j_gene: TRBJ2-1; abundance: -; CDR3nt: TGCGCCAGCAGCTTGTTTGGGGGGGCCAATGAGCAGTTCTTC; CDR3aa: CASSLFGGANEQFF
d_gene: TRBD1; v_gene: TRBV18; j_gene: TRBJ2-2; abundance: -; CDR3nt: TGTGCCAGCTCCGCACAGGGGTCAAACACCGGGGAGCTGTTTTTT; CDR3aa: CASSAQGSNTGELFF
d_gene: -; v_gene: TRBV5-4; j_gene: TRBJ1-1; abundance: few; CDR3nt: TGTGCCAGCAGCTTGGATTCGGACGCCACTGAAGCTTTCTTT; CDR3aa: CASSLDSDATEAFF
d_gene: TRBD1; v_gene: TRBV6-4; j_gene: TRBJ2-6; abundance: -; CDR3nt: TGTGCCAGCAGTGAGGGGACAGGGGCAGGGGCCAACGTCCTGACTTTC; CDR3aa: CASSEGTGAGANVLTF
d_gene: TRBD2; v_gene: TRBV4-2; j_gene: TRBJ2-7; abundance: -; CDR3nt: TGTGCCAGCAGCCAAGAGAGTTTTATCGGGACTAGCGGGGGGGCCTACGAGCAGTACTTC; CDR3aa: CASSQESFIGTSGGAYEQYF
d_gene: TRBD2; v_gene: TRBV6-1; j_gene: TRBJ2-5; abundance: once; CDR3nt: TGTGCCAGCAGTCCGGGACTAGTAAAAGAGACCCAGTACTTC; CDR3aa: CASSPGLVKETQYF
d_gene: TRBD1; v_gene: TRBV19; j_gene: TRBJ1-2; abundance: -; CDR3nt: TGTGCCAGTGCTGGGACAGAGCCGCATGGCTACACCTTC; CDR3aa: CASAGTEPHGYTF
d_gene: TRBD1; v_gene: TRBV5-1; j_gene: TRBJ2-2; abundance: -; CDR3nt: TGCGCCAGCAGATCAACCGGGACAGGGTTCGGGGAGCTGTTTTTT; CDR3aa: CASRSTGTGFGELFF
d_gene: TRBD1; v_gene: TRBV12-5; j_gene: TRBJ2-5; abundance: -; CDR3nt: TGTGCTAGTGGTCCCTCGACAGGGGCGGCTGAGACCCAGTACTTC; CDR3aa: CASGPSTGAAETQYF
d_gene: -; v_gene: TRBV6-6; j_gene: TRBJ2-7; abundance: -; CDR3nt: TGTGCCAGCAGCGACGGGGCAGTCGAGCAGTACTTC; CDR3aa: CASSDGAVEQYF
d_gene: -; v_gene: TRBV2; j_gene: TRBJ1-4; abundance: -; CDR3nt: TGTGCCAGCAGTGACGGGGACGGGGCAAAACTGTTTTTT; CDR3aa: CASSDGDGAKLFF
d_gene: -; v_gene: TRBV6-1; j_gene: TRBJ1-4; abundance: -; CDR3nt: TGTGCCAGCAGTCCCCGTTGGGGCGGAAATGAAAAACTGTTTTTT; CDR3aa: CASSPRWGGNEKLFF
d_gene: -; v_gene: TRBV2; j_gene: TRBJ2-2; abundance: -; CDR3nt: TGTGCCAGCAGTGTACAGGGTACCGGGGAGCTGTTTTTT; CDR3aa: CASSVQGTGELFF
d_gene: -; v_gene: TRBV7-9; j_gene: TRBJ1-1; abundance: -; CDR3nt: TGTGCCAGCAGCTTAGCCCCTAGGGGGGGGTATGCTGAAGCTTTCTTT; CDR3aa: CASSLAPRGGYAEAFF
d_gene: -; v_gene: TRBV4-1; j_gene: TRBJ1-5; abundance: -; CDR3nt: TGCGCCAGCAGCCAAGCGGACAACGGCAATCAGCCCCAGCATTTT; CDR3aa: CASSQADNGNQPQHF
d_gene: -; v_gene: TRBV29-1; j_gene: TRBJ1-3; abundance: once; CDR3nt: TGCAGCGTTGAAGTCGGGAATGGAAACACCATATATTTT; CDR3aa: CSVEVGNGNTIYF
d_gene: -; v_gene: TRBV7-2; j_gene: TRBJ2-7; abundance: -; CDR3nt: TGTGCCAGCAGCTCCGGGCCTAGCTCCTACGAGCAGTACTTC; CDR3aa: CASSSGPSSYEQYF
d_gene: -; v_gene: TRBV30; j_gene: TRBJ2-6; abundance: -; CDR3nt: TGTGCCTGGATGGGGGCAGCAGGGGCCAACGTCCTGACTTTC; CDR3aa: CAWMGAAGANVLTF
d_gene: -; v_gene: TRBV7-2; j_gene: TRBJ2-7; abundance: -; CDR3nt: TGTGCCAGCAGCTTTGTGTCAGGGAGGAACGAGCAGTACTTC; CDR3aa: CASSFVSGRNEQYF
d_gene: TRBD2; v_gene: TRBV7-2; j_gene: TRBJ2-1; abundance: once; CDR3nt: TGTGCCAGCAGCTTACAGCGGGGGGGCATTGAGCAGTTCTTC; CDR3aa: CASSLQRGGIEQFF
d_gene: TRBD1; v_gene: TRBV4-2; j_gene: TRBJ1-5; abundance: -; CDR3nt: TGTGCCAGCAGCCAGGGCCAGGGGGCCGGCAATCAGCCCCAGCATTTT; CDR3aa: CASSQGQGAGNQPQHF
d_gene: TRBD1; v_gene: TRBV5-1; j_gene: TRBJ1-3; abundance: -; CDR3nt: TGCGCCAGCAGCCGTGGGACAGGCACTGGAAACACCATATATTTT; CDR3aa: CASSRGTGTGNTIYF
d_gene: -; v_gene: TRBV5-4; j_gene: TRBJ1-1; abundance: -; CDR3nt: TGTGCCAGCAGTTTCTACAGCGAGGGCACTGAAGCTTTCTTT; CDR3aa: CASSFYSEGTEAFF
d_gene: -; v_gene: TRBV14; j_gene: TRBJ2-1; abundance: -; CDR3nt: TGTGCCAGCAGCCAAGGACGGGGCCCATACAATGAGCAGTTCTTC; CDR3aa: CASSQGRGPYNEQFF
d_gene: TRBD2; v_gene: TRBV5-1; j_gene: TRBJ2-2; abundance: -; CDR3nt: TGCGCCAGCAGCTTCCTAGCGGGGCAGAACACCGGGGAGCTGTTTTTT; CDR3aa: CASSFLAGQNTGELFF
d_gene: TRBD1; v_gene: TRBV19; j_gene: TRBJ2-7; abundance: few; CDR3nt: TGTGCCATCATTACAGGGGATCTTGACCACGAGCAGTACTTC; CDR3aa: CAIITGDLDHEQYF
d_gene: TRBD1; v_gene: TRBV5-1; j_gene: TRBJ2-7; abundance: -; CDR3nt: TGCGCCAGCAGCCCACGGACAGGGACTTCTGCCGAGCAGTACTTC; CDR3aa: CASSPRTGTSAEQYF
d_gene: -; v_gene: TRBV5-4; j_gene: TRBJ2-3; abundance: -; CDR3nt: TGTGCCAGCAGCTTGGAACTAGCTGCAGATACGCAGTATTTT; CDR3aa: CASSLELAADTQYF